The next 9 T cell receptor beta chains were all read from a single sample in a study of cytotoxic CD8 clonotypes in ibrutinib-treated CLL. This table comes from immunoSEQ multiplex PCR, and its TCRdb copy is limited to in-frame clones, with some not included. The sample includes fewer than 90,000 clones, about two thirds of them seen just once. This specimen consisted of PBMCs, obtained after 12 months of ibrutinib treatment. The source of these receptors is a human donor with chronic lymphocytic leukemia.

The chain joins TRBV6-6 to TRBJ1-2; possibly TRBD1 for D (6 bases). This CDR3 contains 13 residues. Germline CDR1 is MNHNY and CDR2 is SVGAGI (reference sequence). V was cut by 7 bases and J by 2 bases, with 11 bases left in between. CDR3 sequence (DNA): TGTGCCAGCACCACAGACAGGAACTATGGCTACACCTTC. Translating it yields CASTTDRNYGYTF.

This chain links TRBV5-5 with TRBJ1-2; D unclear. CDR3 length equals 15 residues. Between the trimmed V and J ends, which lost 2 bases and 2 bases, there was a span of 13 bases. Germline lookup yields CDR1 SGHKS and CDR2 YYEKEE (reference sequence). In nucleotides, the CDR3 is TGTGCCAGCAGCTTTAGTGGCAGGAGCAACTATGGCTACACCTTC. Amino acids: CASSFSGRSNYGYTF. The complete variable domain, with remaining parts taken from reference TRBV5-5 and TRBJ1-2, reads DAGVTQSPTHLIKTRGQQVTLRCSPISGHKSVSWYQQVLGQGPQFIFQYYEKEERGRGNFPDRFSARQFPNYSSELNVNALLLGDSALYLCASSFSGRSNYGYTFGSGTRLTVV.

This clone showed up just a few times. The V call is TRBV6-5, the J call TRBJ1-6, with D maybe TRBD1 (5 bases). The ends were cut back, 7 bases at V and 10 bases at J, with 11 bases in the middle. CDR1 and CDR2 from the germline V gene are MNHEY and SVGAGI. The CDR3 runs to 12 residues. The CDR3 nucleotides are TGTGCCAGCACTCAGGGAACATCACCCCTCCACTTT. Translated: CASTQGTSPLHF.

This chain uses TRBV18 with TRBJ2-3, with D perhaps TRBD2 (6 bases). This CDR3 is built from 17 residues. CDR1 KGHSH and CDR2 LQKENI come from the germline V gene. Trimming pared 2 bases from V and 0 bases from J, leaving 15 bases between. The CDR3 nucleotides are TGTGCCAGCTCACCAGCGGGGCGGGTCCTTAGCACAGATACGCAGTATTTT. This gives the protein CASSPAGRVLSTDTQYF. Together with reference TRBV18 and TRBJ2-3, the CDR3 gives the full variable domain: NAGVMQNPRHLVRRRGQEARLRCSPMKGHSHVYWYRQLPEEGLKFMVYLQKENIIDESGMPKERFSAEFPKEGPSILRIQQVVRGDSAAYFCASSPAGRVLSTDTQYFGPGTRLTVL.

The chain couples TRBV30 to TRBJ1-1; the D gene is possibly TRBD1 (5 bases). CDR3 length equals 13 residues. Germline CDR1 GTSNPN, CDR2 SVGIG (reference sequence). V was pared by 2 bases and J by 1 base, with 8 bases between. The CDR3 DNA reads TGTGCCTGGAGTAGGGACCAGAACACTGAAGCTTTCTTT. It codes for CAWSRDQNTEAFF.

The V and J genes are TRBV4-1 and TRBJ2-7, with a tentative D call TRBD2 (6 bases). The length of the CDR3 is 15 residues. The germline gives CDR1 MGHRA, CDR2 YSYEKL. With 5 bases removed from V and 1 base from J, the gap between germline ends came to 15 bases. CDR3 protein: CASSSGGTASYEQYF. The CDR3 DNA sequence: TGCGCCAGCAGCTCAGGAGGGACGGCTTCCTACGAGCAGTACTTC.

The CDR3 loop reads CASSLTVRADTQYF. CDR3 nucleotide sequence: TGTGCCAGCAGCCTCACGGTTCGCGCAGATACGCAGTATTTT. The genes are TRBV5-4 and TRBJ2-3; D not certain. Germline V gene data show CDR1 as SGHNT and CDR2 as YYREEE (reference sequence). Between the trimmed V and J ends, which lost 4 bases and 4 bases, there was a span of 13 bases. CDR3 length equals 14 residues.

This clone was seen a handful of times. In DNA, the CDR3 is TGTGCCAGCTCACCAGGAGGGGGAAGGAATGAGCAGTTCTTC. Its translation is CASSPGGGRNEQFF. The V and J genes are TRBV18 and TRBJ2-1; D tentatively reads TRBD1 or TRBD2 (6 bases each). Between the trimmed V and J ends, which lost 2 bases and 7 bases, there was a span of 12 bases. The V gene's germline CDR1 is KGHSH and CDR2 LQKENI. The CDR3 extends over 14 amino acids.

This clone was seen many times. J is TRBJ1-3 and V is TRBV21-1; the D call of TRBD1 is as the table states it, not checked on the DNA. TRBV21-1 is an annotated pseudogene. This CDR3 is built from 16 residues. DNA for the CDR3: TGTGCCAGCAGCCCTTGGACAGGGGGCTCTGGAAACACCATATATTTT. This gives the protein CASSPWTGGSGNTIYF.